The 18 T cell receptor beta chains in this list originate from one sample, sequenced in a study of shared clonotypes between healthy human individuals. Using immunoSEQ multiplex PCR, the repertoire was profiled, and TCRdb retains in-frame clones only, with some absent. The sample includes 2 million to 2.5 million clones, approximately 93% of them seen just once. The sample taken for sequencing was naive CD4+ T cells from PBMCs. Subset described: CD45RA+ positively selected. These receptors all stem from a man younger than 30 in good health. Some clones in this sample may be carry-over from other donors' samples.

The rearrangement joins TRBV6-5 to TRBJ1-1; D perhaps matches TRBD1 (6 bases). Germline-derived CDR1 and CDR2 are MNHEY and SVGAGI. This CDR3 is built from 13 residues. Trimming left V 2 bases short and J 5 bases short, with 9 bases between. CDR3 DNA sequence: TGTGCCAGCAGTTACCAGGGGCGGACTGAAGCTTTCTTT. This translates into CASSYQGRTEAFF.

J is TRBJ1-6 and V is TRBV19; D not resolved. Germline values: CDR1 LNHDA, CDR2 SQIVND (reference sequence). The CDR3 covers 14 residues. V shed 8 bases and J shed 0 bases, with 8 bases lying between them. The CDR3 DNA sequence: TGTGCCAGTTCTCCTAGCTCCTATAATTCACCCCTCCACTTT. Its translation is CASSPSSYNSPLHF.

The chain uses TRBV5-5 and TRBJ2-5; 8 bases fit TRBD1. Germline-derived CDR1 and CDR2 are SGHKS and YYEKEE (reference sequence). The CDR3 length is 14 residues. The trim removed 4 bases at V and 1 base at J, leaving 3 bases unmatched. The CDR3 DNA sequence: TGTGCCAGCAGCCCGACAGGGGTCCAAGAGACCCAGTACTTC. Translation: CASSPTGVQETQYF. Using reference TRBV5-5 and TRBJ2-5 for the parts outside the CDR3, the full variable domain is DAGVTQSPTHLIKTRGQQVTLRCSPISGHKSVSWYQQVLGQGPQFIFQYYEKEERGRGNFPDRFSARQFPNYSSELNVNALLLGDSALYLCASSPTGVQETQYFGPGTRLLVL.

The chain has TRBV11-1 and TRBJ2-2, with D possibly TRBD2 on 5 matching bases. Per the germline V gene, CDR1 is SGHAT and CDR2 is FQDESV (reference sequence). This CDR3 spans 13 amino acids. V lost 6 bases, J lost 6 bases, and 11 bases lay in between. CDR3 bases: TGTGCCAGCAGGACCGAGGGTCCCGGGGAGCTGTTTTTT. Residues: CASRTEGPGELFF.

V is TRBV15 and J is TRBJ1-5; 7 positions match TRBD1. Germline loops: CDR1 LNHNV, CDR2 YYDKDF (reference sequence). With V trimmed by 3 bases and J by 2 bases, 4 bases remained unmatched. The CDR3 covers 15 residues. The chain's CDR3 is CATSSETGGNQPQHF. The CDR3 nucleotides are TGTGCCACCAGCAGTGAAACAGGGGGCAATCAGCCCCAGCATTTT.

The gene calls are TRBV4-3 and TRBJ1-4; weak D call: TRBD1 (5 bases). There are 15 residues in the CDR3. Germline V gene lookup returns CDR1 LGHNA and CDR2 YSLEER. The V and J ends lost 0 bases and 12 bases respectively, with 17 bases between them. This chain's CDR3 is CASSQESGRGRELFF. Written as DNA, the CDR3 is TGCGCCAGCAGCCAAGAATCCGGGCGGGGGAGAGAACTGTTTTTT.

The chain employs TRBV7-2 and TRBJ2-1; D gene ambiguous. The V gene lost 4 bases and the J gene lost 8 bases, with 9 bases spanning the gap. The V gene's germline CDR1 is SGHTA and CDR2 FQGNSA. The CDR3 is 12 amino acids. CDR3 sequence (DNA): TGTGCCAGCAGCTCCGGGCGACATGAGCAGTTCTTC. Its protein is CASSSGRHEQFF.

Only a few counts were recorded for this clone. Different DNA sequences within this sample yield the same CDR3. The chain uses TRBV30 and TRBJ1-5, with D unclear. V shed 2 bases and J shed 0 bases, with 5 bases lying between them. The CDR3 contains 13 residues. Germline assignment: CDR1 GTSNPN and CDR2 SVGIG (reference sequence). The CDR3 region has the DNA TGTGCCTGGAGTCGGTCTAGCAATCAGCCCCAGCATTTT. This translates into CAWSRSSNQPQHF. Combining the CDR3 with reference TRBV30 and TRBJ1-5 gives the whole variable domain SQTIHQWPATLVQPVGSPLSLECTVEGTSNPNLYWYRQAAGRGLQLLFYSVGIGQISSEVPQNLSASRPQDRQFILSSKKLLLSDSGFYLCAWSRSSNQPQHFGDGTRLSIL.

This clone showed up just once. As DNA, the CDR3 is TGTGCCATCAGTGAGTCTATAATGGGCAGGGGCAGGGAGACCCAGTACTTC. Protein sequence: CAISESIMGRGRETQYF. The chain couples TRBV10-3 to TRBJ2-5; the D gene is possibly TRBD1 (6 bases). The CDR3 extends over 17 amino acids. The ends were cut back, 0 bases at V and 5 bases at J, with 19 bases in the middle. Germline V gene sequence: CDR1 ENHRY, CDR2 SYGVKD.

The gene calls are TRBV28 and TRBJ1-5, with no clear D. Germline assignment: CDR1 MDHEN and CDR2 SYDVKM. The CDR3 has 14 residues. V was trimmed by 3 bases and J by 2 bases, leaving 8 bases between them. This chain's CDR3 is CASSLSVGNQPQHF. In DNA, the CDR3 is TGTGCCAGCAGTTTGTCCGTGGGCAATCAGCCCCAGCATTTT. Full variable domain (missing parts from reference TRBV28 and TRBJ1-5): DVKVTQSSRYLVKRTGEKVFLECVQDMDHENMFWYRQDPGLGLRLIYFSYDVKMKEKGDIPEGYSVSREKKERFSLILESASTNQTSMYLCASSLSVGNQPQHFGDGTRLSIL.

The CDR3 loop is CASSVSLAGHNEQFF. CDR3 nucleotides: TGTGCCAGCAGTGTGAGTCTAGCGGGACACAATGAGCAGTTCTTC. This chain connects TRBV2 to TRBJ2-1, with 9 bases that match TRBD2. Per the germline V gene, CDR1 is SNHLY and CDR2 is FYNNEI. CDR3 size: 15 residues. The junction had 6 bases not matched to a gene; V was cut back by 4 bases and J by 5 bases.

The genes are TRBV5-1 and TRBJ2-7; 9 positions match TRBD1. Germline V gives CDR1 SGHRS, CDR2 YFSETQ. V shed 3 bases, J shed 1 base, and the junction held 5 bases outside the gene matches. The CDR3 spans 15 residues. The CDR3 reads CASSSTGGASYEQYF. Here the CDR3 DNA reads TGCGCCAGCAGCTCTACAGGGGGCGCGTCCTACGAGCAGTACTTC.

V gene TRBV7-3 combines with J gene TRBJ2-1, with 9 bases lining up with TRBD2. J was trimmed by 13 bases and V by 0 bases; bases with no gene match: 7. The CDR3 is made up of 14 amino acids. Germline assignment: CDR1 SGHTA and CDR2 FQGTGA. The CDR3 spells CASSLTRGSGSQFF. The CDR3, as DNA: TGTGCCAGCAGCTTAACGAGGGGTAGCGGGAGTCAGTTCTTC. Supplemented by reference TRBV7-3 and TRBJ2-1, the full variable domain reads GAGVSQTPSNKVTEKGKYVELRCDPISGHTALYWYRQSLGQGPEFLIYFQGTGAADDSGLPNDRFFAVRPEGSVSTLKIQRTERGDSAVYLCASSLTRGSGSQFFGPGTRLTVL.

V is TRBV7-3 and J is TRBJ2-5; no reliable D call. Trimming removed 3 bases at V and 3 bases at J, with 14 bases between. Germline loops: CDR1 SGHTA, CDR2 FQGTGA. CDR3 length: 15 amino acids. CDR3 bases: TGTGCCAGCAGCTTTAAAGGCACAGAAAAAGAGACCCAGTACTTC. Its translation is CASSFKGTEKETQYF. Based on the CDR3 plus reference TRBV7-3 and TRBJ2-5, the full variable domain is GAGVSQTPSNKVTEKGKYVELRCDPISGHTALYWYRQSLGQGPEFLIYFQGTGAADDSGLPNDRFFAVRPEGSVSTLKIQRTERGDSAVYLCASSFKGTEKETQYFGPGTRLLVL.

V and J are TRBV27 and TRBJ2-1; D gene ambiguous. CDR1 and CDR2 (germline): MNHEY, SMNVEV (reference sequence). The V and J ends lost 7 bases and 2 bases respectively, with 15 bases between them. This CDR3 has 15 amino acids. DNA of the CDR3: TGTGCCAGCATCCCCGGACGGGCAGCCTACAATGAGCAGTTCTTC. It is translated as CASIPGRAAYNEQFF.

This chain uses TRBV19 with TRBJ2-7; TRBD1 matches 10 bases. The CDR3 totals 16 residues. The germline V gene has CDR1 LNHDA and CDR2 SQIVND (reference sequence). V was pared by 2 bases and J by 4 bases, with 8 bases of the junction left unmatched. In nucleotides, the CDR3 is TGTGCCAGTAGTATAATCGGGACAGGGGTCTTGTACGAGCAGTACTTC. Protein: CASSIIGTGVLYEQYF.

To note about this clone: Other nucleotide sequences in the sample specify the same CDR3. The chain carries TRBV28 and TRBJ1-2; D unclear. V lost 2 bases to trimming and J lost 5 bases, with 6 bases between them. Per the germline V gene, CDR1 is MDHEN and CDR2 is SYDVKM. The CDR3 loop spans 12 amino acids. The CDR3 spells CASSLRRYGYTF. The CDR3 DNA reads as TGTGCCAGCAGTTTACGCAGATATGGCTACACCTTC.

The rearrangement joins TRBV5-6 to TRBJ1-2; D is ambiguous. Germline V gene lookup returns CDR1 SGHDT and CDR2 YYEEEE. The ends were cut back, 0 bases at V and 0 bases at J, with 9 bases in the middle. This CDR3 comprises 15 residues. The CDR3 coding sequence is TGTGCCAGCAGCTTGGGTAGGCGTTCTAACTATGGCTACACCTTC. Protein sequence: CASSLGRRSNYGYTF.